A single sample gave rise to the 16 T cell receptor beta chains below, sequenced in a study of control samples from healthy donors and cancer patients. The protocol was immunoSEQ multiplex PCR, while the TCRdb copy is restricted to in-frame clones and leaves out a portion. The data contain a few thousand clones, 70% to 90% of them seen just once; the ten biggest clones take up approximately 7.1%. The sequenced material came from formalin-fixed, paraffin-embedded tissue. The receptors originated from a female donor with lung cancer.

Regarding this clone: Germline is not matched at one junction end, which may reflect a read error. The rearrangement uses TRBV15 and TRBJ1-1; D is ambiguous. This CDR3 has 14 amino acids. Germline CDR1 reads LNHNV; CDR2 reads YYDKDF (reference sequence). The CDR3 nucleotides read TGTGCCACCAGTAGAGATCCGGGGAGTCCTGAAGCTTTCTTT. Translated: CATSRDPGSPEAFF.

Details on this clone: The identical CDR3 is also encoded by other nucleotide sequences in the sample. The chain has TRBV3-1 (or the pseudogene TRBV3-2) and TRBJ2-5; TRBD1 agrees at 8 bases. Germline CDR1 and CDR2: LGHDT and YNNKEL (reference sequence). This CDR3 spans 15 amino acids. Trimming cost V 2 bases and J 5 bases; bases outside gene matches: 7. CDR3 in amino acids: CASSQLQGARETQYF. CDR3 sequence (DNA): TGTGCCAGCAGCCAACTCCAGGGGGCACGGGAGACCCAGTACTTC.

The count of this clone is one. The chain is built from TRBV19 and TRBJ2-2, with 7 bases matching TRBD1. The J segment lost 6 bases and the V segment lost 5 bases, leaving 6 bases of the junction unmatched. Germline loops: CDR1 LNHDA, CDR2 SQIVND (reference sequence). The CDR3 consists of 14 residues. The DNA for the CDR3 is TGTGCCAGTAGTCGTGACAGGGTCTCCGGGGAGCTGTTTTTT. This sequence encodes CASSRDRVSGELFF. The entire variable domain, with the rest obtained from reference TRBV19 and TRBJ2-2, is as follows: DGGITQSPKYLFRKEGQNVTLSCEQNLNHDAMYWYRQDPGQGLRLIYYSQIVNDFQKGDIAEGYSVSREKKESFPLTVTSAQKNPTAFYLCASSRDRVSGELFFGEGSRLTVL.

This chain uses TRBV5-1 with TRBJ2-3; D call uncertain. This CDR3 is 13 amino acids long. V lost 0 bases to trimming and J lost 4 bases, with 6 bases between them. The germline CDR1 and CDR2 sequences are SGHRS and YFSETQ. CDR3 protein: CASSLVGSDTQYF. The CDR3 DNA follows: TGCGCCAGCAGCTTGGTGGGTTCAGATACGCAGTATTTT.

The chain uses TRBV11-2 and TRBJ2-2; D ambiguous. Germline CDR1 SGHAT, CDR2 FQNNGV. The CDR3 extends over 13 amino acids. V was clipped by 3 bases and J by 1 base, with 3 bases between them. The CDR3 sequence: CASSFENTGELFF. The CDR3 nucleotides are TGTGCCAGCAGCTTCGAGAACACCGGGGAGCTGTTTTTT.

CDR3 in DNA: TGTGCCAGCGAGGGGACAGGGGGTCTCCATGAGCAGTTCTTC. As protein: CASEGTGGLHEQFF. The chain links TRBV28 to TRBJ2-1; 11 bases are a match to TRBD1. This CDR3 is 14 amino acids long. The V segment lost 8 bases and the J segment 8 bases; nucleotides outside the gene matches: 8. The germline V gene has CDR1 MDHEN and CDR2 SYDVKM. The entire variable domain, with the rest obtained from reference TRBV28 and TRBJ2-1, is as follows: DVKVTQSSRYLVKRTGEKVFLECVQDMDHENMFWYRQDPGLGLRLIYFSYDVKMKEKGDIPEGYSVSREKKERFSLILESASTNQTSMYLCASEGTGGLHEQFFGPGTRLTVL.

The chain is built from TRBV6-5 and TRBJ1-1, with TRBD1 matching over 7 bases. The CDR3 sequence is 13 residues long. Unmatched junction bases numbered 8, after V lost 6 bases and J lost 7 bases. Germline CDR1 MNHEY, CDR2 SVGAGI. CDR3 protein: CASSDDRVIEAFF. For the CDR3, the DNA is TGTGCCAGCAGCGATGACAGGGTTATTGAAGCTTTCTTT.

The rearrangement links TRBV7-2 to TRBJ1-1, with D possibly matching TRBD1 (5 bases). V lost 0 bases, J lost 4 bases, and 15 bases lay in between. The CDR3 runs 16 residues. The germline CDR1 and CDR2 sequences are SGHTA and FQGNSA. CDR3 in amino acids: CASSLAQGWDTTEAFF. As DNA, the CDR3 is TGTGCCAGCAGCTTAGCGCAGGGTTGGGATACCACTGAAGCTTTCTTT.

The chain has TRBV7-2 and TRBJ1-4; TRBD1 aligns across 10 bases. Trimming at V came to 4 bases and at J to 8 bases, leaving 7 bases not matched to a gene. Germline V gene sequence: CDR1 SGHTA, CDR2 FQGNSA. CDR3 length: 15 residues. The CDR3 region is CASSWGTGEGEKLFF. The CDR3 DNA reads as TGTGCCAGCAGCTGGGGGACAGGGGAGGGAGAAAAACTGTTTTTT. Together with reference TRBV7-2 and TRBJ1-4, the CDR3 gives the full variable domain: GAGVSQSPSNKVTEKGKDVELRCDPISGHTALYWYRQSLGQGLEFLIYFQGNSAPDKSGLPSDRFSAERTGGSVSTLTIQRTQQEDSAVYLCASSWGTGEGEKLFFGSGTQLSVL.

This clone has only one observation. The chain employs TRBV21-1 and TRBJ2-3; the table's D gene call, TRBD2, was not cross checked with the DNA. TRBV21-1 is noted as a pseudogene. CDR3 size: 11 residues. CDR3 in amino acids: CASNNTDTQYF. The DNA for the CDR3 is TGTGCCAGCAATAACACAGATACGCAGTATTTT.

The chain has TRBV11-3 and TRBJ1-1; a weak D match, TRBD1 (5 bases). Germline V CDR1 and CDR2: SGHNT, YENEEA. The CDR3 has 13 amino acids. Trimming removed 5 bases at V and 2 bases at J, with 9 bases between. DNA of the CDR3: TGTGCCAGCAGCGCAGACAGTAACACTGAAGCTTTCTTT. It codes for CASSADSNTEAFF.

There are a few counts of this clone. V gene TRBV28 combines with J gene TRBJ2-3; D possibly corresponds to TRBD2 (7 bases). The ends were cut back, 4 bases at V and 4 bases at J, with 18 bases in the middle. Germline V gene sequence: CDR1 MDHEN, CDR2 SYDVKM. This CDR3 has 16 residues. For the CDR3, the DNA is TGTGCCAGCAGTTCTGCGGGGGCGCAAGTACCAGATACGCAGTATTTT. Encoded protein: CASSSAGAQVPDTQYF.

This clone was observed a few times. The rearrangement uses TRBV2 and TRBJ2-5; 8 positions match TRBD1. V lost 4 bases, J lost 5 bases, and 12 bases stayed unmatched. CDR1 SNHLY and CDR2 FYNNEI come from the germline V gene. The CDR3 is made up of 16 amino acids. The CDR3 sequence: CASSGGLDRVMETQYF. The CDR3 nucleotides are TGTGCCAGCAGTGGAGGGTTGGACAGGGTGATGGAGACCCAGTACTTC.

This clone has just a few counts. J is TRBJ2-6 and V is TRBV4-2; D may be TRBD2 (5 bases). The length of the CDR3 is 16 residues. Germline CDR1 and CDR2: LGHNA and YNFKEQ. The V end was cut by 0 bases, the J end by 0 bases, with 6 bases between. Written as DNA, the CDR3 is TGTGCCAGCAGCCAAGAAGAGGGCTCTGGGGCCAACGTCCTGACTTTC. This sequence encodes CASSQEEGSGANVLTF.

The chain joins TRBV24-1 to TRBJ2-1, with D tentatively TRBD1 or TRBD2 (5 bases each). In germline, CDR1 is KGHDR, CDR2 SFDVKD. The CDR3 has 12 residues. Trimming removed 5 bases at V and 9 bases at J, with 10 bases between. The CDR3 here is CATSVEGSEQFF. CDR3 DNA sequence: TGTGCCACCAGTGTCGAGGGGAGTGAGCAGTTCTTC.

The DNA for the CDR3 is TGTGCCAGCAGGCTACACATGAACACTGAAGCTTTCTTT. It encodes CASRLHMNTEAFF. The chain combines TRBV14 with TRBJ1-1, with D hard to call. CDR1 SGHDN and CDR2 FVKESK come from the germline V gene. CDR3 length: 13 amino acids. V lost 6 bases and J lost 0, with 8 bases in between.